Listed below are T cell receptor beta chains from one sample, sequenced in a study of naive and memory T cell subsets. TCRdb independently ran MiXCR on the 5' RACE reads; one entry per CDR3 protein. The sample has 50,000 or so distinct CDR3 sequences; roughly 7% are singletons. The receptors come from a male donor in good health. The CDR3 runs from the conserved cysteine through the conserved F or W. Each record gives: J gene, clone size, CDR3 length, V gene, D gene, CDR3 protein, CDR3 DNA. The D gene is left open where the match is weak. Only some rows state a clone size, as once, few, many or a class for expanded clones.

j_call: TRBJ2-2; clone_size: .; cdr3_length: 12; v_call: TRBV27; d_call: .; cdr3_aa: CASSPTSGELFF; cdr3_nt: TGTGCCAGCAGTCCCACCTCCGGGGAGCTGTTTTTT
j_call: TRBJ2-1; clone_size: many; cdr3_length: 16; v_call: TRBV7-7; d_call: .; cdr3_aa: CASSPSPASPSDEQFF; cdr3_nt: TGTGCCAGCAGCCCTTCCCCAGCATCCCCCTCGGATGAGCAGTTCTTC
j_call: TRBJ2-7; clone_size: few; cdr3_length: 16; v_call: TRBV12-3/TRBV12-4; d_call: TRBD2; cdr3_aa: CASMKGTRAGVREQYF; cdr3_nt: TGTGCCAGCATGAAGGGCACTAGAGCGGGAGTGCGCGAGCAGTACTTC
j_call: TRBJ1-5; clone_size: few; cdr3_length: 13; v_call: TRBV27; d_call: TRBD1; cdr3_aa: CASSLLGQAPQHF; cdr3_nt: TGTGCCAGCAGTCTCCTGGGACAGGCTCCCCAGCATTTT
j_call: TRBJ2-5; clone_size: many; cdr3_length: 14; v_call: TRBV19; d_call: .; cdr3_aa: CASTISARQETQYF; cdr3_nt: TGTGCCAGCACGATCTCAGCCAGACAAGAGACCCAGTACTTC
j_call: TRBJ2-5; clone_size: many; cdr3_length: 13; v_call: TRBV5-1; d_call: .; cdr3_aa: CASSSEVSGTQYF; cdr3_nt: TGCGCCAGCAGCTCGGAGGTCTCCGGGACCCAGTACTTC
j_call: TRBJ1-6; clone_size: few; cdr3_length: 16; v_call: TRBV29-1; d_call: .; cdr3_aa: CSHHFDDSSLRSPLHF; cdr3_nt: TGCAGCCATCACTTCGACGACAGTAGCCTTCGTTCACCCCTCCACTTT
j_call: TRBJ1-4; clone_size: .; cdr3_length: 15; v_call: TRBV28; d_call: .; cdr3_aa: CASSPSGRKNEKLFF; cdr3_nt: TGTGCCAGCAGTCCCTCTGGGAGAAAAAATGAAAAACTGTTTTTT
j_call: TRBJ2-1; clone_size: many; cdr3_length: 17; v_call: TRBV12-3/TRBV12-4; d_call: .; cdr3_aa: CASSLSSGQGPEREQFF; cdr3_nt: TGTGCCAGCAGTTTGAGTTCCGGGCAGGGGCCCGAAAGGGAGCAGTTCTTC
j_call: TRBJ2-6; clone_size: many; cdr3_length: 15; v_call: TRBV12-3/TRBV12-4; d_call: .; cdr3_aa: CASNPHKAGANVLTF; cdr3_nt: TGTGCCAGCAACCCCCACAAGGCTGGGGCCAACGTCCTGACTTTC
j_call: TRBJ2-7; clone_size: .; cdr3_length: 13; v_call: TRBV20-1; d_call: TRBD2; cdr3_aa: CSASTGGTYEQYF; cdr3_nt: TGCAGTGCTAGCACGGGAGGGACCTACGAGCAGTACTTC
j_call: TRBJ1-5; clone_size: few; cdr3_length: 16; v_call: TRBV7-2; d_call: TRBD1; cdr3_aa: CASSLSGTGLRQPQHF; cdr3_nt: TGTGCCAGCAGCTTATCCGGGACAGGGCTACGACAGCCCCAGCATTTT
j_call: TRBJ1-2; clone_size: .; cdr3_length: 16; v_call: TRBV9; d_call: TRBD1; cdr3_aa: CASRGPGQGVGYGYTF; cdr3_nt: TGTGCCAGCAGAGGACCGGGACAGGGCGTAGGATATGGCTACACCTTC
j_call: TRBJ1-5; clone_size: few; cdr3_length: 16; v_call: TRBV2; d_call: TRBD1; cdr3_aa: CASRPQQGGSNQPQHF; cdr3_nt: TGTGCCAGCAGACCACAACAGGGGGGCAGCAATCAGCCCCAGCATTTT
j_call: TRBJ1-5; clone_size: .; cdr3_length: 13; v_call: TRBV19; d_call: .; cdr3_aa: CASSNSLNQPQHF; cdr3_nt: TGTGCCAGTAGTAACTCACTTAATCAGCCCCAGCATTTT
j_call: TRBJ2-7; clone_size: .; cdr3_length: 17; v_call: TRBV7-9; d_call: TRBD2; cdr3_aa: CASSLGGLAGQLYEQYF; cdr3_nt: TGTGCCAGCAGCTTGGGGGGACTAGCGGGACAGCTCTACGAGCAGTACTTC
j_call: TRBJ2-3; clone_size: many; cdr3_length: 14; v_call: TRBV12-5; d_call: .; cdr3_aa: CASGRAGSTDTQYF; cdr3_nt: TGTGCTAGTGGTCGCGCGGGCTCCACAGATACGCAGTATTTT
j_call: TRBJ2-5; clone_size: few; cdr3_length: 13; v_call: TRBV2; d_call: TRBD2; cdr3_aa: CASSRLARETQYF; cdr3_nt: TGTGCCAGCAGCCGACTAGCGCGGGAGACCCAGTACTTC
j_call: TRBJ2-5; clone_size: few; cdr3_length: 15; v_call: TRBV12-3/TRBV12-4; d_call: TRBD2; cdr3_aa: CASSPHRGGGETQYF; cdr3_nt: TGTGCCAGCAGTCCCCACCGCGGGGGAGGTGAGACCCAGTACTTC
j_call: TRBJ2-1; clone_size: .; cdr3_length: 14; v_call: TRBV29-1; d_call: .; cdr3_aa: CSVSNNPSYNEQFF; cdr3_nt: TGCAGCGTCAGCAACAACCCTTCCTACAATGAGCAGTTCTTC
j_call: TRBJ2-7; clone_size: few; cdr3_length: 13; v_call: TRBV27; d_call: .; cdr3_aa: CASSPDSYEGQYF; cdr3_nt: TGTGCCAGCAGTCCTGACAGCTACGAAGGGCAGTACTTC
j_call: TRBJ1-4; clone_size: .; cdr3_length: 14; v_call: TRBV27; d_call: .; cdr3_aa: CASSSTRASEKLFF; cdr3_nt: TGTGCCAGCAGTTCTACTAGAGCTAGCGAAAAACTGTTTTTT
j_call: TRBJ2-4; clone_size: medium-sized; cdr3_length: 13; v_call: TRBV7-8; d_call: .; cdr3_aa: CASSRTEEFIQYF; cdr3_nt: TGTGCCAGCAGCAGGACAGAAGAATTCATTCAGTACTTC
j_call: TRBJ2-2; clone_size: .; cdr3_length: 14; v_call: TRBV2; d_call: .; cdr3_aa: CASIGGISTGELFF; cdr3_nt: TGTGCCAGCATAGGGGGAATAAGCACCGGGGAGCTGTTTTTT
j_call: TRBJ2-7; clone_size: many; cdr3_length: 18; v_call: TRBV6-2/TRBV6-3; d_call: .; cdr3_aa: CASSIPPTSAGAIYEQYF; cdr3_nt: TGTGCCAGCAGTATACCACCAACTTCGGCGGGGGCCATCTACGAGCAGTACTTC
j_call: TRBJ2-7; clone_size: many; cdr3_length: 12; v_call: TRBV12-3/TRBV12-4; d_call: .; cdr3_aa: CASSRSGIGGFF; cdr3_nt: TGTGCCAGCAGTCGTTCCGGGATTGGCGGTTTCTTC
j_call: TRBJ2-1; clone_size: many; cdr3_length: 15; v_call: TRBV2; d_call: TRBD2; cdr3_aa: CASSDASGSYNEQFF; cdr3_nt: TGTGCCAGCAGTGATGCTAGCGGGTCCTACAATGAGCAGTTCTTC
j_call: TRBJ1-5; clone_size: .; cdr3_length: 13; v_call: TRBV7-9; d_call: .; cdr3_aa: CASSGGPRQPQHF; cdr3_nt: TGTGCCAGCAGCGGGGGACCCCGTCAGCCCCAGCATTTT
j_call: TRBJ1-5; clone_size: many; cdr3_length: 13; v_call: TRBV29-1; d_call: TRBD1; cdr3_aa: CSVRDRENQPQHF; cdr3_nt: TGCAGCGTTCGGGACAGGGAAAATCAGCCCCAGCATTTT
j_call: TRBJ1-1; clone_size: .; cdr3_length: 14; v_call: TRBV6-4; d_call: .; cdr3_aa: CASRVAGRGHEAFF; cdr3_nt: TGTGCCAGCAGAGTCGCCGGGAGGGGCCATGAAGCTTTCTTT
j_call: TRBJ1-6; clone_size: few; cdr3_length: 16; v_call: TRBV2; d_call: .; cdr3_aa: CASSEDPLGGGSPLHF; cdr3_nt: TGTGCCAGCAGTGAAGACCCTTTGGGGGGAGGTTCACCCCTCCACTTT
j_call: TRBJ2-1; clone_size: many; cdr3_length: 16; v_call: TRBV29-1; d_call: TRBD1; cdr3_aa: CSVKGQGELYINEQFF; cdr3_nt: TGCAGCGTGAAAGGGCAGGGGGAACTTTACATCAATGAGCAGTTCTTC
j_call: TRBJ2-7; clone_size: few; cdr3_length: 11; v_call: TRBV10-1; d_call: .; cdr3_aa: CASSDGYEQYF; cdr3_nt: TGCGCCAGCAGTGATGGGTACGAGCAGTACTTC
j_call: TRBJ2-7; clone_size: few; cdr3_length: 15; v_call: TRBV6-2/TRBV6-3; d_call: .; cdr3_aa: CASSGLAQSSYEQYF; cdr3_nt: TGTGCCAGCTCTGGCCTAGCGCAGAGCTCCTACGAGCAGTACTTC
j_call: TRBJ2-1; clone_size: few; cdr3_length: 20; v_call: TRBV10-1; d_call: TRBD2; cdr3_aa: CASSQTSGGPSLRSGMQQFF; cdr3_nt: TGCGCCAGCAGTCAAACTAGCGGGGGCCCATCTTTGAGGTCCGGGATGCAGCAGTTCTTC
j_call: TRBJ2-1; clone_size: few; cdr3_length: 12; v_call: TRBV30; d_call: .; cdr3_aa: CAMNPAYNEQFF; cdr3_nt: TGTGCCATGAACCCGGCCTACAATGAGCAGTTCTTC
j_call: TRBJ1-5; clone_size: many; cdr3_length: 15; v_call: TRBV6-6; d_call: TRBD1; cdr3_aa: CASSFGTGDNQPQHF; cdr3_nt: TGTGCCAGCAGCTTCGGGACAGGGGACAATCAGCCCCAGCATTTT
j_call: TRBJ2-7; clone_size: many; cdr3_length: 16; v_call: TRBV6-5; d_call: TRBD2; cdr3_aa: CASSYTPGTSFYEQYF; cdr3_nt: TGTGCCAGCAGTTACACCCCCGGGACTAGCTTCTACGAGCAGTACTTC
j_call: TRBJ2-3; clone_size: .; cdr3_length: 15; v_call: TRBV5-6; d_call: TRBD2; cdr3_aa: CASSFGLAGADTQYF; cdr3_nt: TGTGCCAGCAGTTTCGGACTAGCGGGGGCAGATACGCAGTATTTT
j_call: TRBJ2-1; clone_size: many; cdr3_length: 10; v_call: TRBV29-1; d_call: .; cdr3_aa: CSVDRNEQFF; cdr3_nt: TGCAGCGTTGACCGCAATGAGCAGTTCTTC
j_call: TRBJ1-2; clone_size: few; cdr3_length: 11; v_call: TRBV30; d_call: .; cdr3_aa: CAWTTHYGYTF; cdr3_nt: TGTGCCTGGACAACTCACTATGGCTACACCTTC
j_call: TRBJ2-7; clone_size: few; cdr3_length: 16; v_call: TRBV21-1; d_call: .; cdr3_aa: CASSKSTSGFSYEQYF; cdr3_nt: TGTGCCAGCAGCAAATCGACTAGCGGCTTTTCCTACGAGCAGTACTTC
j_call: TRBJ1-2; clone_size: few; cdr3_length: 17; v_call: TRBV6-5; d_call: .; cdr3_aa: CASSYTASGQHNYGYTF; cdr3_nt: TGTGCCAGCAGTTACACAGCATCAGGCCAACATAACTATGGCTACACCTTC
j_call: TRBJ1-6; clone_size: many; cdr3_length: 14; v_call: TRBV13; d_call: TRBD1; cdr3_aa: CASSSTGRYSPLHF; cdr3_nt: TGTGCCAGCAGCTCGACAGGGAGGTATTCACCCCTCCACTTT
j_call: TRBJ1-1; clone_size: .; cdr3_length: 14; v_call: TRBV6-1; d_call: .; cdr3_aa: CASTLGRGATEAFF; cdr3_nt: TGTGCCAGCACTTTGGGTCGGGGGGCCACTGAAGCTTTCTTT
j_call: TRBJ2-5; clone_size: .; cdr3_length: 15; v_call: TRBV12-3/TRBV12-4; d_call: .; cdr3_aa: CASRPPAPNFETQYF; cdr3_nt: TGTGCCAGCAGGCCGCCGGCCCCTAACTTTGAGACCCAGTACTTC
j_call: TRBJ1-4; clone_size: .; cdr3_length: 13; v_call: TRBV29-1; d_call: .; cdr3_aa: CSVEGSGNEKLFF; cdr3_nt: TGCAGCGTTGAAGGTTCTGGTAATGAAAAACTGTTTTTT
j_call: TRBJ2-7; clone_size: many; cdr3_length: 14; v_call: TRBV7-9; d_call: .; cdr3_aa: CASSLTDISSEQYF; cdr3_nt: TGTGCCAGCAGCTTAACGGACATTTCGAGCGAGCAGTACTTC
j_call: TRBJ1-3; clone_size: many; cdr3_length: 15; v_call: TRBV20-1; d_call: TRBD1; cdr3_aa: CSASPYRGRGNTIYF; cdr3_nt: TGCAGTGCTAGTCCTTACAGGGGGAGAGGAAACACCATATATTTT
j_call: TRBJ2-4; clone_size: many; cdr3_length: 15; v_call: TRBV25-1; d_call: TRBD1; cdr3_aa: CASTAAPGTGEVQYF; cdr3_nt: TGTGCCAGCACCGCCGCGCCGGGGACAGGGGAGGTTCAGTACTTC
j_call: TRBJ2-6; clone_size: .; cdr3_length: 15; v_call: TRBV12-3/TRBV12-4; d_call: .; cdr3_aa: CASSLSGSGANVLTF; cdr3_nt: TGTGCCAGCAGTTTGAGTGGCTCTGGGGCCAACGTCCTGACTTTC